What follows describes a single TCR beta chain. Generated by immunoSEQ multiplex PCR, the TCRdb table keeps only in-frame clones and is missing some. This sample yields under 250,000 clones, of which approximately 83% are seen a single time; nearly 5% belongs to the top ten. The data originate from a study of blood T cell repertoires in COVID-19. The CDR3 length is 15 residues. CDR1 is SEHNR and CDR2 is FQNEAQ in the germline V gene (reference sequence). With 1 base clipped from V and 9 bases from J, the junction kept 6 bases outside the gene matches. The chain combines TRBV7-9 with TRBJ2-1; the match to TRBD1 covers 10 bases. The clonotype comes from a woman between 45 and 65 years old who had been exposed to COVID-19. Sequencing was carried out using PBMCs or T cells enriched from blood (not recorded which). For the CDR3, the DNA is TGTGCCAGCAGCTTAGGACAGGGGGCCGCCGGTGAGCAGTTCTTC. Translated: CASSLGQGAAGEQFF.